The 18 T cell receptor beta chains reported below all come from one sample, sequenced in a study of cytomegalovirus exposure and HLA in healthy donors. Primers for the PCR totalled 60 Vbeta and 13 Jbeta. The repertoire was sequenced with immunoSEQ multiplex PCR; TCRdb's copy has only in-frame clones and lacks some. The top ten hold around 6.6% of the sample, which has about 130,000 clones, roughly 70% seen once. The sequencing sample was made of PBMCs. These receptors were taken from a middle-aged man in good health and CMV-seropositive.

The genes are TRBV4-2 and TRBJ2-7; D gene unclear. This CDR3 is built from 15 residues. CDR1 is LGHNA and CDR2 is YNFKEQ in the germline V gene. Deletions cut 1 base from V and 2 bases from J, with 12 bases between. The CDR3 coding sequence is TGTGCCAGCAGCCAAGGCGTAACCGCAACCTACGAGCAGTACTTC. It encodes CASSQGVTATYEQYF.

CDR3 in amino acids: CSVTGTGGGEQYF. CDR3 bases: TGCAGCGTCACCGGGACAGGGGGTGGCGAGCAGTACTTC. This chain joins TRBV29-1 and TRBJ2-7, with 11 nucleotides matching TRBD1. CDR3 size: 13 residues. From germline, CDR1 is SQVTM and CDR2 ANQGSEA. V lost 6 bases and J lost 6; bases outside the gene matches: 7.

The CDR3 loop is CASIRTGPTEAFF. The CDR3 DNA reads TGTGCCAGCATTCGGACAGGCCCTACTGAAGCTTTCTTT. J is TRBJ1-1 and V is TRBV2; 7 positions agree with TRBD1. CDR3 length: 13 residues. V lost 7 bases, J lost 5 bases, and 7 bases stayed unmatched. In germline, CDR1 is SNHLY, CDR2 FYNNEI.

This clone was observed a single time. The V and J genes are TRBV6-5 and TRBJ2-7; 10 bases line up with TRBD2. Germline values: CDR1 MNHEY, CDR2 SVGAGI. V shed 6 bases, J shed 10 bases, and the junction held 9 bases outside the gene matches. The CDR3 covers 13 residues. The CDR3 bases are TGTGCCAGCAGAGGACTAGCGGAGTCTATACAGTACTTC. This codes for CASRGLAESIQYF.

J is TRBJ2-7 and V is TRBV10-1; tentatively, D is TRBD1 (6 bases). CDR1 and CDR2 (germline): WNHNN, SYGVQD (reference sequence). The CDR3 is 14 amino acids. Trimming removed 6 bases at V and 0 bases at J, with 12 bases between. The CDR3 DNA reads as TGCGCCAGCAGAGACAGGCGATGCTCCTACGAGCAGTACTTC. It specifies CASRDRRCSYEQYF.

The V and J genes are TRBV9 and TRBJ2-1; 13 nucleotides line up with TRBD2. Trimming removed 1 base from V and 5 bases from J; junction bases left unmatched: 3. CDR3 length: 16 amino acids. CDR1 is SGDLS and CDR2 is YYNGEE in the germline V gene. The CDR3 region has the DNA TGTGCCAGCAGCGTAACTAGCGGGGGGGCCAACAATGAGCAGTTCTTC. Its protein product is CASSVTSGGANNEQFF.

The V call is TRBV25-1, the J call TRBJ1-4; 8 positions match TRBD1. V shed 5 bases, J shed 3 bases, and the junction held 5 bases outside the gene matches. CDR1 is MGHDK, CDR2 SYGVNS, per germline. This CDR3 has 15 residues. The CDR3 sequence is CASSPRTGPNEKLFF. DNA for the CDR3: TGTGCCAGCAGTCCTCGGACAGGGCCTAATGAAAAACTGTTTTTT.

This clone was observed once. The chain recombines TRBV9 with TRBJ2-1, with D possibly being TRBD2 (6 bases). CDR1 and CDR2 (germline): SGDLS, YYNGEE. There are 16 residues in the CDR3. Trimming took 0 bases from V and 7 from J, leaving 17 bases between them. The CDR3 nucleotides are TGTGCCAGCAGCGTAGGTAGCGGCGGAGGTAGGAATGAGCAGTTCTTC. This sequence encodes CASSVGSGGGRNEQFF.

This clone appeared a single time. The V call is TRBV28, the J call TRBJ2-1; 7 bases are shared with TRBD1. Trimming cost V 2 bases and J 12 bases; bases outside gene matches: 7. The CDR3 has 13 residues. Per germline, CDR1 MDHEN and CDR2 SYDVKM. CDR3 bases: TGTGCCAGCAGTTTACTCCCCCGGGACAGGCAGTTCTTC. This translates into CASSLLPRDRQFF.

This clone was seen only once. V gene TRBV7-9 combines with J gene TRBJ2-7, with TRBD1 matching 9 bases. The CDR3 loop spans 15 amino acids. Germline V gene lookup returns CDR1 SEHNR and CDR2 FQNEAQ (reference sequence). After removal of 5 bases from V and 7 bases from J, the junction contained 12 bases not matched to a gene. This chain's CDR3 is CASSQSWDRAGEQYF. The CDR3 coding sequence is TGTGCCAGCAGCCAAAGTTGGGACAGGGCTGGAGAGCAGTACTTC.

The V gene is TRBV10-3, the J gene TRBJ2-5, with TRBD1 identical over 9 bases. Germline CDR1 and CDR2: ENHRY and SYGVKD. J lost 4 bases, V lost 5 bases, and 5 bases had no gene match. This CDR3 contains 14 residues. CDR3 coding DNA: TGTGCCATCAGTAACGGACAGGGGAGAGAGACCCAGTACTTC. This gives the protein CAISNGQGRETQYF.

This chain uses TRBV5-5 with TRBJ2-2; a weak D match, TRBD1 (6 bases). Per the germline V gene, CDR1 is SGHKS and CDR2 is YYEKEE (reference sequence). The CDR3 has 13 amino acids. Trimming removed 4 bases from V and 7 bases from J, with 11 bases in between. DNA for the CDR3: TGTGCCAGCAGCCGGGACAACGGCGGGGAGCTGTTTTTT. This encodes CASSRDNGGELFF.

The chain is built from TRBV7-2 and TRBJ2-5; 7 bases agree with TRBD2. Trimming removed 7 bases from V and 1 base from J; junction bases left unmatched: 15. The germline V gene encodes CDR1 SGHTA and CDR2 FQGNSA. The CDR3 is made up of 17 amino acids. CDR3 residues: CASTRERGGRLQETQYF. CDR3 in DNA: TGTGCCAGCACTCGCGAGAGGGGAGGGAGACTCCAAGAGACCCAGTACTTC.

V and J are TRBV5-4 and TRBJ2-5, with 11 bases that match TRBD2. Per germline, CDR1 SGHNT and CDR2 YYREEE (reference sequence). The trim removed 0 bases at V and 4 bases at J, leaving 2 bases unmatched. The CDR3 is 15 residues long. CDR3 residues: CASSLVSGGAETQYF. CDR3 DNA: TGTGCCAGCAGCTTGGTTAGCGGGGGGGCAGAGACCCAGTACTTC.

This clone was detected a few times. This sequence joins TRBV6-6 and TRBJ2-3, with 8 nucleotides matching TRBD1. Trimming cost V 2 bases and J 2 bases; bases outside gene matches: 3. The length of the CDR3 is 15 residues. Per germline, CDR1 MNHNY and CDR2 SVGAGI (reference sequence). This CDR3 reads CASSYGQGNTDTQYF. The CDR3 nucleotides read TGTGCCAGCAGTTACGGACAGGGCAACACAGATACGCAGTATTTT.

The rearrangement uses TRBV5-1 and TRBJ2-5; 10 bases match TRBD1. The CDR3 spans 14 residues. Germline V gene lookup returns CDR1 SGHRS and CDR2 YFSETQ. The V and J ends lost 6 bases and 5 bases, in that order; junction bases with no gene match: 7. Written as DNA, the CDR3 is TGCGCCAGCACCTCGACAGGGGGCTATGAGACCCAGTACTTC. Protein product: CASTSTGGYETQYF.

The chain couples TRBV2 to TRBJ1-1; D remains ambiguous. Germline CDR1 reads SNHLY; CDR2 reads FYNNEI. V was shortened by 11 bases and J by 1 base, with 14 bases between the two germline ends. This CDR3 spans 13 amino acids. In DNA form, the CDR3 reads TGTGCCCACAACGCGGCCCCGAACACTGAAGCTTTCTTT. Translation: CAHNAAPNTEAFF.

The table lists this clone with a few counts. The genes are TRBV29-1 and TRBJ2-7; 10 nucleotides match TRBD1. The J segment lost 5 bases and the V segment lost 1 base, leaving 5 bases of the junction unmatched. Germline V gives CDR1 SQVTM, CDR2 ANQGSEA. The CDR3 is 14 amino acids. CDR3 region: CSVEAGTGDHEQYF. The CDR3 nucleotides read TGCAGCGTTGAAGCCGGGACAGGGGATCACGAGCAGTACTTC.